The TCR beta chain under discussion was sequenced for a study of T cell clusters in autoimmune cytopenias. Study background: A median of 51,575 TRB reads per sample yielded a median around 2,500 distinct clonotypes.

CDR3 size: 16 residues. One tube held mixed TRB-A and TRB-B primer pools for touch-down PCR. TCRdb re-called the multiplex PCR reads, yielding one record per CDR3 amino acid sequence without DNA. This sample carries approximately 8,800 distinct CDR3 sequences, with 4.1% going to the ten biggest clones. Study-wide results and caveats: Comparing secondary cytopenia with chronic lymphocytic leukemia showed no cluster-lack signature, apparently masked by lymphoma repertoire. Exclusive TRB clusters were about 3-fold more numerous in healthy donors than in active autoimmune hepatitis. Primary autoimmune cytopenia patients appeared to lack physiological T cell clusters present in healthy donors.

TRB amplification used 250 ng of peripheral blood genomic DNA. Of note for this clonotype: Its antigen is not identified.

The rearrangement joins TRBV12-3 or TRBV12-4 to TRBJ1-5; TCRdb calls TRBD1, which cannot be checked without DNA. The TCR comes from a human donor with an autoimmune cytopenia or autoimmune hepatitis (not recorded which). The sequenced sample was peripheral blood. The CDR3 region is CASSLEGAGGNQPQHF.